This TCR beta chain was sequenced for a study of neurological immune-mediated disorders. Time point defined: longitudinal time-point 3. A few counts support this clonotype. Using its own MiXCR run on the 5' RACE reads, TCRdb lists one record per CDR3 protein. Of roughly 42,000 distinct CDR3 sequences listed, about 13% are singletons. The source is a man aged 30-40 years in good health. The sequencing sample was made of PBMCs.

The CDR3 region has the DNA TGTGCCAGCAGTTTCTTTGCGTTCGGCACTGAAGCTTTCTTT. This translates into CASSFFAFGTEAFF. This chain uses TRBV12-3 or TRBV12-4 with TRBJ1-1; unclear D gene. The CDR3 contains 14 residues. V lost 3 bases, J lost 4 bases, and 12 bases lay in between.